This T cell receptor beta chain was obtained from a study of T cells expressing NK-cell markers. Study details: Sorted CD3+CD56+NKG2C+, CD3+CD56+NKG2C- and CD3+CD56-NKG2C+ T cells supplied TCR beta repertoires. Seven donors tested HCMV-seropositive and one tested seronegative among the eight sequenced.

The CDR3 spans 11 residues. Germline V lookup: CDR1 SQVTM, CDR2 ANQGSEA. Overall study results and limits: The study found dominant NKG2C+ clonotypes at about 1.0-7.5% of CD8+ T cells in about six donors.

About this clonotype itself: The antigen remains undetermined.

Reprocessing the 5' RACE reads, TCRdb reports a single entry for every CDR3 protein and omits DNA. This table lists a few hundred thousand distinct CDR3 sequences. The rearrangement joins TRBV29-1 to TRBJ1-2; TCRdb lists TRBD1, though no DNA is available to test this call. This TCR came from a man aged 18 to 29 in good health. The sample consisted of blood T cells: a sorted CD56 or NKG2C T cell subset, CD4+ or CD8+ T cells, or bulk PBMC T cells (not recorded which). CDR3: CSGGQEDGYTF.